A single sample is the source of the 12 T cell receptor beta chains below, sequenced in a study of T cells in Graves' hyperthyroidism and ophthalmopathy. Amplified regions were TCR beta CDR3 sequences from RNA transcripts. An initial round of RT-PCR targeting the TCR CDR3 relied on the HTBI primer set. MiXCR, applied by TCRdb to the multiplex PCR reads, yields one record per CDR3 protein. This table has a few hundred thousand distinct CDR3 sequences, 15% to 19% appearing once. Input material: blood. The source of these receptors is a woman in her late teens or twenties with Graves' hyperthyroidism.

The chain links TRBV20-1 to TRBJ2-5; the D gene is possibly TRBD2 (5 bases). Germline V lookup: CDR1 DFQATT, CDR2 SNEGSKA (reference sequence). V was trimmed by 6 bases and J by 0 bases, leaving 5 bases between them. The CDR3 has 11 amino acids. The DNA of the CDR3 is TGCAGTGCGGAGGACCAAGAGACCCAGTACTTC. It yields the protein CSAEDQETQYF.

This chain uses TRBV6-2 or TRBV6-3 with TRBJ1-1, with D maybe TRBD1 (6 bases). The CDR3 has 13 amino acids. The V end was cut by 11 bases, the J end by 4 bases, with 17 bases between. The germline CDR1 and CDR2 sequences are MNHEY and SVGEGT. The CDR3: CALVTGASTEAFF. CDR3 nucleotide sequence: TGTGCCCTCGTTACGGGGGCAAGCACTGAAGCTTTCTTT.

This clonotype was recorded many times. The V call is TRBV29-1, the J call TRBJ2-3; D tentatively reads TRBD1 or TRBD2 (5 bases each). Germline-derived CDR1 and CDR2 are SQVTM and ANQGSEA. V was cut by 4 bases and J by 2 bases, with 13 bases left in between. The length of the CDR3 is 14 residues. CDR3 sequence reads: CSVAAGTLTDTQYF. DNA for the CDR3: TGCAGCGTTGCGGCAGGGACCCTCACAGATACGCAGTATTTT.

The gene calls are TRBV7-9 and TRBJ1-6; possible D gene TRBD1, 5 bases. The V end was cut by 5 bases, the J end by 7 bases, with 12 bases between. The CDR3 covers 14 residues. CDR1 is SEHNR, CDR2 FQNEAQ, per germline (reference sequence). CDR3 nucleotide sequence: TGTGCCAGCAGCCGGGACTTCCGAAATTCACCCCTCCACTTT. This encodes CASSRDFRNSPLHF.

This clonotype came up many times. J is TRBJ1-1 and V is TRBV20-1, with D possibly TRBD1 on 5 matching bases. Per the germline V gene, CDR1 is DFQATT and CDR2 is SNEGSKA (reference sequence). CDR3 length: 15 amino acids. V was shortened by 1 base and J by 4 bases, with 16 bases between the two germline ends. CDR3 in DNA: TGCAGTGCTAGAGTTTGGATGGGGCCGGGCACTGAAGCTTTCTTT. It specifies CSARVWMGPGTEAFF.

The chain is built from TRBV7-9 and TRBJ1-5; no definite D call. CDR3 length: 16 amino acids. Germline-derived CDR1 and CDR2 are SEHNR and FQNEAQ (reference sequence). V was pared by 1 base and J by 4 bases, with 14 bases between. The CDR3: CASSLGPDVGNQPQHF. The DNA of the CDR3 is TGTGCCAGCAGCTTAGGCCCCGACGTAGGGAATCAGCCCCAGCATTTT.

Ten or more counts support this clonotype. J is TRBJ1-2 and V is TRBV12-3 or TRBV12-4; TRBD1 aligns across 7 bases. V lost 1 base to trimming and J lost 8 bases; unmatched junction nucleotides: 10. CDR3 length: 15 amino acids. The CDR3 spells CASSLGTGWLGGYTF. DNA of the CDR3: TGTGCCAGCAGTTTAGGGACAGGTTGGCTAGGCGGCTACACCTTC.

The sample holds a few counts of this clonotype. The chain couples TRBV3-1 to TRBJ2-3; no reliable D call. This CDR3 contains 12 residues. V was cut by 6 bases and J by 8 bases, with 12 bases left in between. Germline assignment: CDR1 LGHDT and CDR2 YNNKEL (reference sequence). CDR3: CASSASSGTQYF. The CDR3 DNA follows: TGTGCCAGCAGTGCCTCGTCGGGTACGCAGTATTTT.

In its sample, this clonotype was seen many times. The genes are TRBV7-9 and TRBJ1-4; D call uncertain. Germline CDR1 and CDR2: SEHNR and FQNEAQ (reference sequence). V lost 5 bases to trimming and J lost 11 bases, with 12 bases between them. This CDR3 spans 12 amino acids. The CDR3 DNA sequence: TGTGCCAGCAGCCCCCTGGGCGGCAAACTGTTTTTT. Translation: CASSPLGGKLFF.

This rearrangement joins TRBV7-2 to TRBJ2-2; 12 positions match TRBD2. Trimming took 0 bases from V and 6 from J; bases not matched to a gene: 5. Germline V gene lookup returns CDR1 SGHTA and CDR2 FQGNSA. The CDR3 consists of 17 residues. This chain's CDR3 is CASSLAPTSGGPGELFF. The CDR3 DNA reads as TGTGCCAGCAGCTTAGCCCCCACTAGCGGGGGGCCCGGGGAGCTGTTTTTT.

Only a few counts were recorded for this clonotype. The CDR3 sequence is CASSPTGSLGAFF. DNA of the CDR3: TGCGCCAGCAGCCCGACAGGGAGTTTGGGAGCTTTCTTT. The chain carries TRBV5-1 and TRBJ1-1; 7 positions match TRBD1. V lost 4 bases, J lost 10 bases, and 10 bases stayed unmatched. Germline V lookup: CDR1 SGHRS, CDR2 YFSETQ. The CDR3 extends over 13 amino acids.

The chain has TRBV19 and TRBJ2-1; 8 bases fit TRBD2. The germline V gene has CDR1 LNHDA and CDR2 SQIVND (reference sequence). Losses at the gene ends were 1 base for V and 4 bases for J; bases not matched to a gene: 3. This CDR3 has 15 residues. Here the CDR3 reads CASSIVVAGYNEQFF. The DNA of the CDR3 is TGTGCCAGTAGTATAGTGGTAGCGGGATACAATGAGCAGTTCTTC. The variable domain in full, with the rest retrieved from reference TRBV19 and TRBJ2-1, is DGGITQSPKYLFRKEGQNVTLSCEQNLNHDAMYWYRQDPGQGLRLIYYSQIVNDFQKGDIAEGYSVSREKKESFPLTVTSAQKNPTAFYLCASSIVVAGYNEQFFGPGTRLTVL.